This record concerns one T cell receptor (beta chain) sequence. Its matching antigen is unknown. V trimming: 1 base; J trimming: 6 bases; junction bases outside the gene matches: 2. Germline lookup yields CDR1 MNHEY and CDR2 SMNVEV (reference sequence). This CDR3 has 16 amino acids. This specimen belongs to a study of Ad26.COV2.S vaccination and SARS-CoV-2 variants. Study overall: Doses of Ad26.COV2.S were injected into muscle once or twice, 56 days apart.

The treatment here: roughly 19 received Ad26.COV2.S at low or high dose, single or two shots; 5 received placebo; per-sample allocation not given. Collection of the samples took place on day 63 after the first injection of vaccine or placebo. Study-level points and caveats: In TCR breadth and depth analyses, total T cell responses may have been underestimated.

Sequencing was performed with immunoSEQ multiplex PCR; in TCRdb, only in-frame clones are kept and a portion is missing. The repertoire holds some 330,000 clones, with around 90% as singletons. Specimen: peripheral blood, collected in a trial of Ad26.COV2.S vaccine versus placebo. The receptor was isolated from a person aged 18-60 years who received the Ad26.COV2.S COVID-19 vaccine or a placebo. The chain links TRBV27 to TRBJ2-1; 14 bases align to TRBD2. CDR3 sequence (DNA): TGTGCCAGCAGTTTATTAGGACTAGCGGGAGGCAATGAGCAGTTCTTC. It translates to CASSLLGLAGGNEQFF.